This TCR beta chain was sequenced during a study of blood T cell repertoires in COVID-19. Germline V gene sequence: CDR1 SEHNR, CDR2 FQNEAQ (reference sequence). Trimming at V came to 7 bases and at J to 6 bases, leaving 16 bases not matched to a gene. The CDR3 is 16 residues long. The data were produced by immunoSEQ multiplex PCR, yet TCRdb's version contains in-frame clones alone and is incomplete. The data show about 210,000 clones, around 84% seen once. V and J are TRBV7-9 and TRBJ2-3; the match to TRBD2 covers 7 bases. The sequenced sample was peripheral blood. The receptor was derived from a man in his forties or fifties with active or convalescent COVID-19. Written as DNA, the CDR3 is TGTGCCAGCACACCAAAAGGGACGCACGGGAGGGATACGCAGTATTTT. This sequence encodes CASTPKGTHGRDTQYF.